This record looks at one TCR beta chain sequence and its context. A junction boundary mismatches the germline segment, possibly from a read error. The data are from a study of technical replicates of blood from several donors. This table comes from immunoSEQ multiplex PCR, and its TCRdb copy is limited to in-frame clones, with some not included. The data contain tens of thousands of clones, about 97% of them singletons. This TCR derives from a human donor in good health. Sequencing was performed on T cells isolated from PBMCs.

For the CDR3, the DNA is TGTGCTAGCAGCGTACGTCAGGGGAACACCGGGGAGCTGTTTTTT. Encoded protein: CASSVRQGNTGELFF. The rearrangement joins TRBV7-7 to TRBJ2-2; maybe TRBD1 (5 bases). The CDR3 is 15 amino acids. Per germline, CDR1 SSHAT and CDR2 FNYEAQ (reference sequence).